A selection of T cell receptor beta chains follows, all from one sample in a study of T-cell reconstitution after alpha-beta-depleted transplantation in children. TCRdb reprocessed the PCR reads via MiXCR and lists one record per CDR3 protein. Of 200,000 to 250,000 distinct CDR3 sequences listed, approximately 11% are singletons. The specimen comprised PBMCs, sampled before TCRalphabeta/CD19-depleted stem cell transplant. Every receptor here comes from a child under two years old with acute myeloid leukemia, due to receive a stem cell transplant. Each CDR3 is given with its conserved first and last residue. A D gene is named only where the DNA matches it firmly. The size entry is marked missing in some rows and otherwise reads once, few, many or a size class.

clone_size	j_call	d_call	cdr3_length	v_call	cdr3_nt	cdr3_aa
many	TRBJ2-7	TRBD2	19	TRBV12-3/TRBV12-4	TGTGCCAGCAGTCCTCAGAAATCTCCCTTGCTAGCGGTCTCCTACGAGCAGTACTTC	CASSPQKSPLLAVSYEQYF
-	TRBJ1-5	-	14	TRBV4-2	TGTGCCAGCAGCCAAGAACCAGGATACCAGCCCCAGCATTTT	CASSQEPGYQPQHF
many	TRBJ2-1	-	14	TRBV9	TGTGCCAGCAGCGTAGGGGGCGGGCTCAATGAGCAGTTCTTC	CASSVGGGLNEQFF
many	TRBJ2-1	TRBD1	12	TRBV25-1	TGTGCCAGCAGTGGGGACAGGGTAGAGCAGTTCTTC	CASSGDRVEQFF
many	TRBJ2-7	-	15	TRBV7-9	TGTGCCAGCAGCTTAGTCGGTGACAGCTCCTACGAGCAGTACTTC	CASSLVGDSSYEQYF
-	TRBJ2-7	-	10	TRBV29-1	TGCAGCGCCGGGACATTCGAGCAGTACTTC	CSAGTFEQYF
many	TRBJ1-1	-	14	TRBV12-3/TRBV12-4	TGTGCCAGCAGGGTTCCCGGGCGGGGCACTGAAGCTTTCTTT	CASRVPGRGTEAFF
-	TRBJ2-5	TRBD1	14	TRBV2	TGTGTCAGCAGTCGTCAGGGGGCGAGTGAGACCCAGTACTTC	CVSSRQGASETQYF
many	TRBJ1-5	-	16	TRBV28	TGTGCCAGCAGTTTCATCCAGGGTTATAGCAATCAGCCCCAGCATTTT	CASSFIQGYSNQPQHF
many	TRBJ1-1	-	14	TRBV5-1	TGCGCCAGCAGATTCGGGTCCACTTACACTGAAGCTTTCTTT	CASRFGSTYTEAFF
many	TRBJ2-3	TRBD2	16	TRBV10-2	TGCGCCAGCAGACTCGGACTAGCGGGAAGCACAGATACGCAGTATTTT	CASRLGLAGSTDTQYF
many	TRBJ2-3	TRBD2	15	TRBV29-1	TGCAGCGTTGTATATCCTAGCGGTTCCACAGATACGCAGTATTTT	CSVVYPSGSTDTQYF
many	TRBJ2-7	-	14	TRBV20-1	TGCAGTGCCTCAACGAGGACAGGGCAAAGCGGGGAGTACTTC	CSASTRTGQSGEYF
many	TRBJ2-3	TRBD2	14	TRBV10-3	TGTGCCATCGGGCTAGCGGGGATCACAGATACGCAGTATTTT	CAIGLAGITDTQYF
many	TRBJ2-7	-	15	TRBV5-1	TGCGCCAGCCGCCAAGGACCGAACTTTTCCTACGAGCAGTACTTC	CASRQGPNFSYEQYF
many	TRBJ1-1	-	13	TRBV29-1	TGCAGCGCCCCGGGGGGGGCCAGCACTGAAGCTTTCTTT	CSAPGGASTEAFF
few	TRBJ2-3	-	14	TRBV28	TGTGCCAGCAGCGCCGGGACTCCCACAGATACGCAGTATTTT	CASSAGTPTDTQYF
few	TRBJ2-1	-	14	TRBV7-2	TGTGCCAGCAGCTCAATTCTATCCTACAATGAGCAGTTCTTC	CASSSILSYNEQFF
many	TRBJ1-5	-	18	TRBV7-4	TGTGCCAGCAGCTTAGTTTATATACCGTATTATAGCAATCAGCCCCAGCATTTT	CASSLVYIPYYSNQPQHF
many	TRBJ2-3	TRBD1	16	TRBV10-3	TGTGCCATCAGTGAGTACCGGGACAGCATCACAGATACGCAGTATTTT	CAISEYRDSITDTQYF
-	TRBJ2-3	-	12	TRBV20-1	TGCAGTGCCAAAGAGGGGACAGATACGCAGTATTTT	CSAKEGTDTQYF
many	TRBJ1-2	-	14	TRBV5-1	TGCGCCAGCAGCTTGGGTGGCGACAACTATGGCTACACCTTC	CASSLGGDNYGYTF
many	TRBJ2-7	-	14	TRBV5-1	TGCGCCAGCAGCTTGGGACAGACCACCTACGAGCAGTACTTC	CASSLGQTTYEQYF
many	TRBJ1-1	-	11	TRBV29-1	TGCAGCTCTCACCGTAGAACTGAAGCTTTCTTT	CSSHRRTEAFF
many	TRBJ2-5	-	16	TRBV7-2	TGTGCCAGCAGCTTAAATACTCCCCTAGAGGGAGGGACCCAGTACTTC	CASSLNTPLEGGTQYF
many	TRBJ2-7	TRBD2	14	TRBV9	TGTGCCAGCAGCGTAGGACTAGCCTCCTACGAGCAGTACTTC	CASSVGLASYEQYF
-	TRBJ2-7	TRBD2	15	TRBV18	TGTGCCAGCTCACCACGGGGGGGGAACTCCTACGAGCAGTACTTC	CASSPRGGNSYEQYF
-	TRBJ2-1	TRBD2	16	TRBV5-1	TGCGCCAGCAGCGGTTGGGCGGGGGGGGTTTCGAGTGAGCAGTTCTTC	CASSGWAGGVSSEQFF
-	TRBJ2-1	-	13	TRBV19	TGTGCCAGTAGCCGTAGGTCTTCGAATGAGCAGTTCTTC	CASSRRSSNEQFF
many	TRBJ2-7	TRBD1	14	TRBV29-1	TGCAGCGTGGCCGGGACAGGGAGCTCCTACGAGCAGTACTTC	CSVAGTGSSYEQYF
many	TRBJ2-2	TRBD2	15	TRBV12-3/TRBV12-4	TGTGCCAGCAGTCGACTAGCGGGAAACACCGGGGAGCTGTTTTTT	CASSRLAGNTGELFF
many	TRBJ2-2	-	11	TRBV12-3/TRBV12-4	TGTGCCAGCAGTGATTACGGGGAGCTGTTTTTT	CASSDYGELFF
few	TRBJ2-7	-	14	TRBV20-1	TGCAGTGCTAGAAATCTTAGGGGCTCCTACGAGCAGTACTTC	CSARNLRGSYEQYF
-	TRBJ2-5	TRBD2	19	TRBV3-1	TGTGCCAGCTCCAAAGAATCCCCCGGGGAAGCGGGAGAACAAGAGACCCAGTACTTC	CASSKESPGEAGEQETQYF
many	TRBJ2-3	TRBD2	17	TRBV7-8	TGTGCCAGCAGCTTAGGTCGGGGCGGGGGAGGCACAGATACGCAGTATTTT	CASSLGRGGGGTDTQYF
-	TRBJ1-2	TRBD1	14	TRBV5-1	TGCGCCAGCAGCTTGACGGACAGGGTGAATGGCTACACCTTC	CASSLTDRVNGYTF
-	TRBJ2-1	-	17	TRBV3-1	TGTGCCTGCAGCCAAGAGGAGGGAGCTCGGGTATACAATGAGCAGTTCTTC	CACSQEEGARVYNEQFF
-	TRBJ2-3	TRBD2	12	TRBV20-1	TGCGGTGCTGTTGACGGGAGGGCCGCGCAGTATTTT	CGAVDGRAAQYF
many	TRBJ1-5	-	13	TRBV7-2	TGTGCCAGCAGCTTGGTGCAGTATCAGCCCCAGCATTTT	CASSLVQYQPQHF
many	TRBJ2-1	-	12	TRBV25-1	TGTGCCAGCAGGGGCGGCAGCCGTGAGCAGTTCTTC	CASRGGSREQFF
-	TRBJ1-1	-	13	TRBV5-1	TGCGCCAGCAGTCGTCAGACAGGAGAGGAAGCTTTCTTT	CASSRQTGEEAFF
-	TRBJ2-7	TRBD2	15	TRBV4-2	TGTGCCAGCAGCCAACCGGGGACTAGCGGCTACGAGCAGTACTTC	CASSQPGTSGYEQYF
many	TRBJ1-1	-	14	TRBV20-1	TGCAGTGCTAGAGATGCACGTGAGAACACTGAAGCTTTCTTT	CSARDARENTEAFF
medium-sized	TRBJ2-1	TRBD2	14	TRBV20-1	TGCAGTGCTAGTACTAGCGGGGGGGCCAATGAGCAGTTCTTC	CSASTSGGANEQFF
many	TRBJ2-3	TRBD2	16	TRBV20-1	TGCAGTGCTAGAGATCGGGGGGGGGCGACCTTCGATACGCAGTATTTT	CSARDRGGATFDTQYF